The 8 T cell receptor beta chains given below trace back to one sample, sequenced in a study of blood T cell repertoires in COVID-19. The assay was immunoSEQ multiplex PCR, and TCRdb's table has in-frame clones only and misses some. Found here are around 100,000 clones, approximately 80% of them singletons; the top ten hold 0.8% to 1%. Material for sequencing was peripheral blood. Receptors were obtained from a woman in her 70s with acute or convalescent COVID-19.

In this sample, this clone turned up once. The J gene is TRBJ2-3, the V gene TRBV7-2, with D perhaps matching TRBD2 (6 bases). CDR1 SGHTA and CDR2 FQGNSA come from the germline V gene. CDR3 size: 16 residues. The germline V and J ends were trimmed by 5 bases and 3 bases, with 18 bases remaining between them. CDR3 in DNA: TGTGCCAGCAGCCTCCTATGGGGAGGAGCGACAGATACGCAGTATTTT. Translation: CASSLLWGGATDTQYF.

The rearrangement joins TRBV6-6 to TRBJ1-5, with TRBD1 as a possible D gene (5 bases). This CDR3 contains 12 residues. Germline V CDR1 and CDR2: MNHNY, SVGAGI (reference sequence). V gave up 7 bases and J gave up 7 bases, with 11 bases separating them. The CDR3 bases are TGTGCCAGCACCCCGGCAGGGCAGCCCCAGCATTTT. This gives the protein CASTPAGQPQHF.

CDR3 protein: CASSDISGSSYNEQFF. CDR3 nucleotides: TGCGCCAGCAGTGACATTAGCGGGAGCTCCTACAATGAGCAGTTCTTC. The chain joins TRBV10-1 to TRBJ2-1, with 9 positions matching TRBD2. Germline lookup yields CDR1 WNHNN and CDR2 SYGVQD (reference sequence). V shed 3 bases, J shed 0 bases, and the junction held 3 bases outside the gene matches. The CDR3 contains 16 residues.

This clone has only a few counts. The chain employs TRBV19 and TRBJ2-7; D gene ambiguous. The CDR3 runs 14 residues. V dropped 3 bases and J dropped 6 bases, with 15 bases sitting between them. Germline lookup yields CDR1 LNHDA and CDR2 SQIVND (reference sequence). CDR3 DNA sequence: TGTGCCAGTAGTATCTTGAGCGAAGGAAGCGAGCAGTACTTC. Protein sequence: CASSILSEGSEQYF.

The V call is TRBV6-6, the J call TRBJ1-2; no firm D call. CDR1 and CDR2 from the germline V gene are MNHNY and SVGAGI (reference sequence). The CDR3 consists of 12 residues. Trimming shortened V by 5 bases and J by 4 bases, and 8 bases separated the two germline ends. The CDR3 spells CASSPDSYGYTF. For the CDR3, the DNA is TGTGCCAGCAGTCCCGACTCCTATGGCTACACCTTC.

The V and J genes are TRBV7-9 and TRBJ1-6; D is unclear. CDR1 and CDR2 from the germline V gene are SEHNR and FQNEAQ (reference sequence). This CDR3 region has 15 residues. Deletions cut 11 bases from V and 0 bases from J, with 14 bases between. DNA of the CDR3: TGTGCCGGAGAGCAGTCGAGCTCCTATAATTCACCCCTCCACTTT. This codes for CAGEQSSSYNSPLHF.

V is TRBV5-4 and J is TRBJ1-1; TRBD1 is a possible D gene (6 bases). Germline V gene lookup returns CDR1 SGHNT and CDR2 YYREEE (reference sequence). V shed 2 bases and J shed 1 base, with 18 bases lying between them. CDR3 size: 17 residues. CDR3 DNA: TGTGCCAGCAGCTTTCCTCAACAGGGCTTGGGGAACACTGAAGCTTTCTTT. Translation: CASSFPQQGLGNTEAFF.

The chain carries TRBV10-3 and TRBJ1-5; D gene uncertain. CDR1 is ENHRY, CDR2 SYGVKD, per germline. CDR3 length equals 14 residues. Trimming shortened V by 4 bases and J by 0 bases, and 7 bases separated the two germline ends. CDR3 nucleotide sequence: TGTGCCATCAGTGGAGGGAATAGCAATCAGCCCCAGCATTTT. Translation: CAISGGNSNQPQHF.